These 12 T cell receptor beta chains came from one sample sequenced in a study of beta chain features in type 1 diabetes. Regarding the study as a whole: Patients with Type 1 diabetes showed moderately but significantly shorter TCRB CDR3s in all four CD4+ subsets.

These receptors have no known antigen. The isolated RNA, all of it, was reverse transcribed, so expressed TCRB transcripts were what got sequenced. The table came from immunoSEQ multiplex PCR; TCRdb's copy has only in-frame clones and leaves some out. Among roughly 180,000 clones listed, approximately 8.4% were seen once. The sample consisted of central memory CD4+ T cells from blood. All receptors come from a man aged 18 to 29 with type 1 diabetes.

This sequence joins TRBV27 and TRBJ2-3; D gene unclear. The germline CDR1 and CDR2 sequences are MNHEY and SMNVEV (reference sequence). The V end was cut by 5 bases, the J end by 4 bases, with 10 bases between. The CDR3 consists of 13 residues. The CDR3 DNA follows: TGTGCCAGCAGTCTCACTAAGGCAGATACGCAGTATTTT. Protein sequence: CASSLTKADTQYF.

This clone appeared a few times. Other DNA sequences in the sample encode the same CDR3. V gene TRBV18 combines with J gene TRBJ1-5; 10 bases match TRBD1. Trimming removed 6 bases from V and 4 bases from J; junction bases left unmatched: 6. This CDR3 spans 15 amino acids. Germline CDR1 is KGHSH and CDR2 is LQKENI. The CDR3 DNA is TGTGCCAGCTCGCCCGGACAGGGGGGTAATCAGCCCCAGCATTTT. This translates into CASSPGQGGNQPQHF.

This clone occurred a few times. The V gene is TRBV7-2, the J gene TRBJ2-7, with 9 nucleotides matching TRBD2. Germline V gene data show CDR1 as SGHTA and CDR2 as FQGNSA. Losses at the gene ends were 2 bases for V and 6 bases for J; bases not matched to a gene: 11. CDR3 length equals 16 residues. The DNA of the CDR3 is TGTGCCAGCAGCTTAAGGGCTAGCGGGACATCCCCCGAGCAGTACTTC. It encodes CASSLRASGTSPEQYF.

The V call is TRBV10-2, the J call TRBJ2-1; 7 positions agree with TRBD1. This CDR3 comprises 17 residues. With 0 bases clipped from V and 8 bases from J, the junction kept 13 bases outside the gene matches. Germline lookup yields CDR1 WSHSY and CDR2 SAAADI. The CDR3: CASSESLGGYKRDEQFF. CDR3 DNA: TGCGCCAGCAGTGAGTCTTTAGGGGGCTACAAGAGAGATGAGCAGTTCTTC.

The V gene is TRBV30, the J gene TRBJ2-7; tentative D call: TRBD2 (7 bases). The CDR3 contains 14 residues. V lost 3 bases and J lost 0, with 12 bases in between. Per germline, CDR1 GTSNPN and CDR2 SVGIG (reference sequence). CDR3 sequence (DNA): TGTGCCTGGAGGAGGGGGGGGAGCTCCTACGAGCAGTACTTC. As protein: CAWRRGGSSYEQYF.

The rearrangement uses TRBV27 and TRBJ2-7; 13 bases line up with TRBD2. This CDR3 has 15 residues. The V gene's germline CDR1 is MNHEY and CDR2 SMNVEV (reference sequence). Trimming at V came to 5 bases and at J to 4 bases, leaving 5 bases not matched to a gene. The CDR3 DNA reads TGTGCCAGCAGTCTTAGACTAGCGGGGGGTTACGAGCAGTACTTC. It specifies CASSLRLAGGYEQYF.

The chain employs TRBV7-9 and TRBJ1-3; D not certain. CDR3 length: 12 amino acids. The germline V gene has CDR1 SEHNR and CDR2 FQNEAQ (reference sequence). The V end lost 8 bases, the J end lost 3 bases, and 8 bases lay between the germline ends. The CDR3 loop is CASGSYGNTIYF. Here the CDR3 DNA reads TGTGCCAGCGGCTCTTATGGAAACACCATATATTTT.

The rearrangement links TRBV15 to TRBJ2-5; D is undetermined. This CDR3 region has 16 residues. V was pared by 5 bases and J by 1 base, with 17 bases between. Germline V lookup: CDR1 LNHNV, CDR2 YYDKDF (reference sequence). CDR3 residues: CATSPLDTRIQETQYF. Here the CDR3 DNA reads TGTGCCACCAGCCCTCTCGACACAAGGATCCAAGAGACCCAGTACTTC.

The chain has TRBV27 and TRBJ2-7, with 11 bases lining up with TRBD2. The length of the CDR3 is 14 residues. V gave up 9 bases and J gave up 2 bases; unmatched junction bases: 6. Germline lookup yields CDR1 MNHEY and CDR2 SMNVEV (reference sequence). This CDR3 is CASRRTSGPYEQYF. The CDR3 region has the DNA TGTGCCAGTCGGCGGACTAGCGGGCCCTACGAGCAGTACTTC.

The rearrangement joins TRBV11-2 to TRBJ2-3, with 10 bases that match TRBD2. V shed 5 bases, J shed 4 bases, and the junction held 9 bases outside the gene matches. The CDR3 spans 16 residues. Per germline, CDR1 SGHAT and CDR2 FQNNGV. CDR3 DNA: TGTGCCAGCAGCCTCCAGCGGGGGGGCATCCCAGATACGCAGTATTTT. Protein: CASSLQRGGIPDTQYF.

This clone was observed a few times. The J gene is TRBJ2-7, the V gene TRBV30, with D maybe TRBD2 (5 bases). This CDR3 contains 15 residues. Germline CDR1 is GTSNPN and CDR2 is SVGIG (reference sequence). Trimming removed 4 bases at V and 3 bases at J, with 19 bases between. The CDR3 loop is CAWNRGNRNVYEQYF. The CDR3 DNA reads as TGTGCCTGGAATCGAGGGAATCGAAATGTCTACGAGCAGTACTTC. Drawing the rest from reference TRBV30 and TRBJ2-7, the complete variable domain is SQTIHQWPATLVQPVGSPLSLECTVEGTSNPNLYWYRQAAGRGLQLLFYSVGIGQISSEVPQNLSASRPQDRQFILSSKKLLLSDSGFYLCAWNRGNRNVYEQYFGPGTRLTVT.

This chain joins TRBV2 and TRBJ2-2; 8 nucleotides align to TRBD1. This CDR3 has 14 residues. CDR1 and CDR2 from the germline V gene are SNHLY and FYNNEI. With V trimmed by 5 bases and J by 7 bases, 6 bases remained unmatched. CDR3 bases: TGTGCCAGCAGTCGTCAGGGGGCCGGCGGGGAGCTGTTTTTT. It codes for CASSRQGAGGELFF.